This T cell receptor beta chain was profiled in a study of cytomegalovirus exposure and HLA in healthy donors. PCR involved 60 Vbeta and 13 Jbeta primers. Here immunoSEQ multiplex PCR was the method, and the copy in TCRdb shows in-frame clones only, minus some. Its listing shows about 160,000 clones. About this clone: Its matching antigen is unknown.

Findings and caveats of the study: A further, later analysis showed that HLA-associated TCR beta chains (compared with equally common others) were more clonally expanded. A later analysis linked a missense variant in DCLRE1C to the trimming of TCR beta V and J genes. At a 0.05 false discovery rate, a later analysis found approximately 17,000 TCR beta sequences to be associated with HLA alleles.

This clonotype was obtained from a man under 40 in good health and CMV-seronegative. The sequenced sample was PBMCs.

CDR3 nucleotides: TGCGCCAGCAGCTTTGGCAGGCTCTACGAGCAGTACTTC. Its translation is CASSFGRLYEQYF. The chain links TRBV5-1 to TRBJ2-7; the D is unclear. This CDR3 spans 13 amino acids. Trimming removed 2 bases from V and 3 bases from J, with 9 bases in between. Looked up from germline, CDR1 is SGHRS and CDR2 is YFSETQ. Complete variable domain (other parts from reference TRBV5-1 and TRBJ2-7): KAGVTQTPRYLIKTRGQQVTLSCSPISGHRSVSWYQQTPGQGLQFLFEYFSETQRNKGNFPGRFSGRQFSNSRSEMNVSTLELGDSALYLCASSFGRLYEQYFGPGTRLTVT.